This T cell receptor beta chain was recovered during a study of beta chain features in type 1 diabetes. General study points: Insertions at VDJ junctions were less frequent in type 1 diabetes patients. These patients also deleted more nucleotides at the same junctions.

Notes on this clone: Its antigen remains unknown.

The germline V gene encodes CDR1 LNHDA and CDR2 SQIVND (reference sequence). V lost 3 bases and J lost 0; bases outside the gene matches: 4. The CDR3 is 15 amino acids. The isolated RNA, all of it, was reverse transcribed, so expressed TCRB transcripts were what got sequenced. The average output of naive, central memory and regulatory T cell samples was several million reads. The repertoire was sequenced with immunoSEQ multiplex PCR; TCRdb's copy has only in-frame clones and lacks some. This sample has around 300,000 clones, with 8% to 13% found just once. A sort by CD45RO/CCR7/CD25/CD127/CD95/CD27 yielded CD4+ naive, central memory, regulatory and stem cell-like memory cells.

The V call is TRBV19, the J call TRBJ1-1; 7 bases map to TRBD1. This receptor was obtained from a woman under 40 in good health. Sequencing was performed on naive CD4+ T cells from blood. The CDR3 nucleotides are TGTGCCAGTAGTATCTCGGGACAGTTGAACACTGAAGCTTTCTTT. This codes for CASSISGQLNTEAFF.